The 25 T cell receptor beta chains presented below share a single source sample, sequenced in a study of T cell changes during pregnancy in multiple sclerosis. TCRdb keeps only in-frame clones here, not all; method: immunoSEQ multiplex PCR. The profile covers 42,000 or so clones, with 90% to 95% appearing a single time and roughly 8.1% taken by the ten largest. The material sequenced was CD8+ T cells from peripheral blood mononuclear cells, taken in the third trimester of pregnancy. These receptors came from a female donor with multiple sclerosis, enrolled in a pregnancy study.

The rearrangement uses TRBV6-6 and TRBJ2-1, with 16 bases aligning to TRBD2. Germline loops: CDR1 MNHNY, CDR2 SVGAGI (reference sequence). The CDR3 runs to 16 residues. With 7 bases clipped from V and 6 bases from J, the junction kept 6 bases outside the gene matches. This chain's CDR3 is CASILGTSGRANEQFF. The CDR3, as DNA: TGTGCCAGCATCCTCGGGACTAGCGGGAGGGCCAATGAGCAGTTCTTC.

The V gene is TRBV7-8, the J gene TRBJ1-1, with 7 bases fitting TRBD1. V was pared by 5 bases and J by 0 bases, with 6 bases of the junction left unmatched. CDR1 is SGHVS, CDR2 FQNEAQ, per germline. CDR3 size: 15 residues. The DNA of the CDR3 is TGTGCCAGCAGCGAAGCAGGGGGGCTGAACACTGAAGCTTTCTTT. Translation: CASSEAGGLNTEAFF.

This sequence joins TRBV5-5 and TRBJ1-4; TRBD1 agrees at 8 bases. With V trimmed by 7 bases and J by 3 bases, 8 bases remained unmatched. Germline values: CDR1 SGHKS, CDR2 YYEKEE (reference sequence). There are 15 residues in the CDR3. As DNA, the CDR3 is TGTGCCAGCCGGACAGGGAGTTCTTCTAATGAAAAACTGTTTTTT. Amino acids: CASRTGSSSNEKLFF.

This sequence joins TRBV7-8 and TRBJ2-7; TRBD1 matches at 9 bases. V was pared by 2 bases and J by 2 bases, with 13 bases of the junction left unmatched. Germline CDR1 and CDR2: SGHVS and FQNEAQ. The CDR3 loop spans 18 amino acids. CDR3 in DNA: TGTGCCAGCAGCTTACCCCGAGATTTTGGGGACAGGGCCTACGAGCAGTACTTC. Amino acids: CASSLPRDFGDRAYEQYF.

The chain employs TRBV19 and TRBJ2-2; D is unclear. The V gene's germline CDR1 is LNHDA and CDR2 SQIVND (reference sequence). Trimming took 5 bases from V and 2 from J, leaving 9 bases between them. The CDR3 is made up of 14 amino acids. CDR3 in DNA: TGTGCCAGTAGTCCGACTCCAAACACCGGGGAGCTGTTTTTT. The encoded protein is CASSPTPNTGELFF.

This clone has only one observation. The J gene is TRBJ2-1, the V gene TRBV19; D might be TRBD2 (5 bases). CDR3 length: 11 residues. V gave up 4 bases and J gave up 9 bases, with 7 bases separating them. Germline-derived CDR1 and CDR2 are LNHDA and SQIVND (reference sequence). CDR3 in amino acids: CASSTAGEQFF. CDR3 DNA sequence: TGTGCCAGTAGTACTGCGGGTGAGCAGTTCTTC.

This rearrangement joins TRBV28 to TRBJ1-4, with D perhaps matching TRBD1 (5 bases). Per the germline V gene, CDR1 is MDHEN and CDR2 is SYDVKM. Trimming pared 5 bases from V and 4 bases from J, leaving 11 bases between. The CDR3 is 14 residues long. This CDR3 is CASSPHRSNEKLFF. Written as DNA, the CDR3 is TGTGCCAGCAGTCCCCACAGGAGTAATGAAAAACTGTTTTTT.

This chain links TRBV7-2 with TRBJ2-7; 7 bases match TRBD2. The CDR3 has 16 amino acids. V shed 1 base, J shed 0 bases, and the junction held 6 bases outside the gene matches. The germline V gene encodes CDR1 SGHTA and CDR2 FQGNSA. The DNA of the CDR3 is TGTGCCAGCAGCTTAGGGAGGGGCGGGAGCTCCTACGAGCAGTACTTC. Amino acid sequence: CASSLGRGGSSYEQYF.

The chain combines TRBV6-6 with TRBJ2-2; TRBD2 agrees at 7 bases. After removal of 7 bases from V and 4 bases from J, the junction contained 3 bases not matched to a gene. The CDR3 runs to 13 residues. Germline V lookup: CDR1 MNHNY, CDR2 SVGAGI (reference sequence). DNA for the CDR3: TGTGCCAGCAAGCCTAGCGGCACCGGGGAGCTGTTTTTT. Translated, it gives CASKPSGTGELFF.

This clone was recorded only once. The CDR3 loop is CAISEPTSAHTDTQYF. The CDR3, as DNA: TGTGCCATCAGTGAGCCCACTAGCGCTCACACAGATACGCAGTATTTT. The chain couples TRBV10-3 to TRBJ2-3, with TRBD2 identical over 7 bases. The CDR3 contains 16 residues. The germline gives CDR1 ENHRY, CDR2 SYGVKD. V lost 2 bases, J lost 2 bases, and 7 bases stayed unmatched.

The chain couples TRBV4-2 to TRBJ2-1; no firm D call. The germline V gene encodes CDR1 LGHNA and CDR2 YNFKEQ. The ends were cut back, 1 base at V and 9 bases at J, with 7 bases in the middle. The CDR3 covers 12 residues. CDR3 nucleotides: TGTGCCAGCAGCCAAGGTGAGGCTGAGCAGTTCTTC. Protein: CASSQGEAEQFF.

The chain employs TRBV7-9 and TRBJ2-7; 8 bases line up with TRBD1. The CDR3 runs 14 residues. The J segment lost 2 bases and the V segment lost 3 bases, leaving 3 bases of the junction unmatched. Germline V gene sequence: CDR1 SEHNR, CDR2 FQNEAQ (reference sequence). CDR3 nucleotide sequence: TGTGCCAGCAGCTTTACGACAGGGGCCTACGAGCAGTACTTC. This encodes CASSFTTGAYEQYF.

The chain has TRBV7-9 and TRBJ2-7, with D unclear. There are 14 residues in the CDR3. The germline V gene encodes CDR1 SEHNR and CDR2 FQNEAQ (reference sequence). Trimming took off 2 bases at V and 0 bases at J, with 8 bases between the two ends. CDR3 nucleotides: TGTGCCAGCAGCTTACAACAGCTCTCCTACGAGCAGTACTTC. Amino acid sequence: CASSLQQLSYEQYF.

The chain's CDR3 is CSVAPTSGSGNEQFF. CDR3 nucleotide sequence: TGCAGCGTTGCCCCGACTAGCGGGAGTGGCAATGAGCAGTTCTTC. The chain links TRBV29-1 to TRBJ2-1; 12 bases are a match to TRBD2. The CDR3 is 15 residues long. V trimming: 4 bases; J trimming: 6 bases; junction bases outside the gene matches: 7. Germline V gives CDR1 SQVTM, CDR2 ANQGSEA.

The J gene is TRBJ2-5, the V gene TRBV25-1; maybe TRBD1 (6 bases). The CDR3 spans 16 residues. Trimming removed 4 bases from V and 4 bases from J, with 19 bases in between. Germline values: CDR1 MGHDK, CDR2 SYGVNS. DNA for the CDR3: TGTGCCAGCAGTGCTGGGGTGGGGGCGCGTTTAGAGACCCAGTACTTC. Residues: CASSAGVGARLETQYF.

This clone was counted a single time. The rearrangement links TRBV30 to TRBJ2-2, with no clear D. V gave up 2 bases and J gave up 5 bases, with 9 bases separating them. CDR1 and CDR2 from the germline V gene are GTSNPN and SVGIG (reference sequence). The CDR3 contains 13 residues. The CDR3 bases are TGTGCCTGGAGTCTCGGGTCTACCGGGGAGCTGTTTTTT. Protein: CAWSLGSTGELFF.

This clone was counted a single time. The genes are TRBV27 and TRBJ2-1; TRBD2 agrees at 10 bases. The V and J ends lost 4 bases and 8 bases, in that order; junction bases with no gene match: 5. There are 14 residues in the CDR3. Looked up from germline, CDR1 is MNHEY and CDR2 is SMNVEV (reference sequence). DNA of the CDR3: TGTGCCAGCAGTTCTCAGCGGGAGGGCGATGAGCAGTTCTTC. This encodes CASSSQREGDEQFF.

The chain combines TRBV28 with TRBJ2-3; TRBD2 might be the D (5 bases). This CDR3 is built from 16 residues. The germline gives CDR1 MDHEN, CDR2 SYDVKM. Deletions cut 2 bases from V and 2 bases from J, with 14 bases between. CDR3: CASSLGQTIPTDTQYF. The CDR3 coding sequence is TGTGCCAGCAGTTTAGGTCAGACTATACCCACAGATACGCAGTATTTT. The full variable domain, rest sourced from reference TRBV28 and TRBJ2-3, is DVKVTQSSRYLVKRTGEKVFLECVQDMDHENMFWYRQDPGLGLRLIYFSYDVKMKEKGDIPEGYSVSREKKERFSLILESASTNQTSMYLCASSLGQTIPTDTQYFGPGTRLTVL.

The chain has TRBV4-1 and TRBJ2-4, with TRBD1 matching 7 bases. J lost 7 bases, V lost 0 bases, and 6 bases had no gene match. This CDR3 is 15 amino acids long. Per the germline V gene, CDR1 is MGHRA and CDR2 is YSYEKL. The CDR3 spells CASSQEMTGNNIQYF. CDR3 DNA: TGCGCCAGCAGCCAAGAGATGACAGGGAACAACATTCAGTACTTC.

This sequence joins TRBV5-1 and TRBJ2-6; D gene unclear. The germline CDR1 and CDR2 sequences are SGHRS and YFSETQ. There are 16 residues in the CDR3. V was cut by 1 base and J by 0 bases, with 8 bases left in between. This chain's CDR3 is CASSLYASSGANVLTF. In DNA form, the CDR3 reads TGCGCCAGCAGCTTGTATGCCAGCTCTGGGGCCAACGTCCTGACTTTC. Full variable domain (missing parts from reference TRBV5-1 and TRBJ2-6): KAGVTQTPRYLIKTRGQQVTLSCSPISGHRSVSWYQQTPGQGLQFLFEYFSETQRNKGNFPGRFSGRQFSNSRSEMNVSTLELGDSALYLCASSLYASSGANVLTFGAGSRLTVL.

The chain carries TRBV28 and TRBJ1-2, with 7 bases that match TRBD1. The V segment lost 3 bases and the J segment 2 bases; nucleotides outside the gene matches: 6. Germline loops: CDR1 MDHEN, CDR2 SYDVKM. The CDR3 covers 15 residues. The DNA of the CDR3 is TGTGCCAGCAGTTTTCAAGGGGGCTCAAACTATGGCTACACCTTC. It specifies CASSFQGGSNYGYTF.

CDR3 amino acids: CASRNAGERELFF. CDR3 in DNA: TGTGCCAGCAGAAACGCCGGTGAAAGGGAGCTGTTTTTT. This chain uses TRBV6-1 with TRBJ2-2, with no clear D. The length of the CDR3 is 13 residues. Germline V gene sequence: CDR1 MNHNS, CDR2 SASEGT. Trimming removed 6 bases from V and 9 bases from J, with 14 bases in between.

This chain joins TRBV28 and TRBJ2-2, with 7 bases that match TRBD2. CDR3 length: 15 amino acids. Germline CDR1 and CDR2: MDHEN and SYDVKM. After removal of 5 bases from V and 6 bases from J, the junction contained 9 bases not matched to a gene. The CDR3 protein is CASSHRGGLAGELFF. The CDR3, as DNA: TGTGCCAGCAGTCACCGGGGAGGGTTAGCCGGGGAGCTGTTTTTT.

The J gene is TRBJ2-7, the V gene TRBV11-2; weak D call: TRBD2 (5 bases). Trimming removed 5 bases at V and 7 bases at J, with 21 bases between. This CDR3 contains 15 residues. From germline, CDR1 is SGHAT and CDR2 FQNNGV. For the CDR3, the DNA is TGTGCCAGCAGCATCTCGCGGGCTTACGGGTATGAGCAGTACTTC. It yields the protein CASSISRAYGYEQYF.

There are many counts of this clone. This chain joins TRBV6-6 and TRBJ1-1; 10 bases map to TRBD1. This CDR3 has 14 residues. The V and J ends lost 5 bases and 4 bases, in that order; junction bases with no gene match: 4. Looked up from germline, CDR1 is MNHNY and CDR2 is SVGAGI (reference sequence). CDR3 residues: CASSLDRGSTEAFF. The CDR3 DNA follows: TGTGCCAGCAGTCTGGACAGGGGGAGCACTGAAGCTTTCTTT.